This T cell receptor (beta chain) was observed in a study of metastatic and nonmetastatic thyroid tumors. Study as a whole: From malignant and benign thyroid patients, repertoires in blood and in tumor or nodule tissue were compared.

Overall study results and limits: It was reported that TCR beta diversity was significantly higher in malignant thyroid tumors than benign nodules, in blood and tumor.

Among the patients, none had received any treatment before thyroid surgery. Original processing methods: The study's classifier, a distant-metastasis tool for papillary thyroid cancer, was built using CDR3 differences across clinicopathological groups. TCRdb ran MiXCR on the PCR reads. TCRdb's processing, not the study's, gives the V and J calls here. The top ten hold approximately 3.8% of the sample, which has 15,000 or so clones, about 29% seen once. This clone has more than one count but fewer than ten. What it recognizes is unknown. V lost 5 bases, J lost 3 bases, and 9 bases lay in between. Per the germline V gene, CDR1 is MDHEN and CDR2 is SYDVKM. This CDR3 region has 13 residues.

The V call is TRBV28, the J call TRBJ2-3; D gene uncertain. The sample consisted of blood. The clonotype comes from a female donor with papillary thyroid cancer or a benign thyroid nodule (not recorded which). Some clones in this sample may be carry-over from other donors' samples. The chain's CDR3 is CASSAPMTDTQYF. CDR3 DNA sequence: TGTGCCAGCAGTGCCCCTATGACAGATACGCAGTATTTT.